A selection of T cell receptor beta chains follows, all from one sample in a study of blood T cell repertoires in COVID-19. TCRdb's copy holds only in-frame clones and misses some; the assay was immunoSEQ multiplex PCR. The sample contains around 95,000 clones, 81% of which appear only once. Sequences were obtained from peripheral blood. The receptors were sampled from a woman aged 80 or over with acute or convalescent COVID-19. Each CDR3 is given with its conserved first and last residue. A D gene is named only where the DNA matches it firmly. Clone size appears in some rows only: once, few, many, or a class for an expanded clone.

12 NA NA TRBJ1-1 TRBV18 CASSLQGSEAFF TGTGCCAGCTCATTGCAGGGCTCTGAAGCTTTCTTT
13 NA NA TRBJ2-1 TRBV2 CASKGNGRNEQFF TGTGCCAGCAAGGGTAATGGGAGGAATGAGCAGTTCTTC
15 NA TRBD1 TRBJ2-7 TRBV19 CASSIGNRGTYEQYF TGTGCCAGTAGTATCGGAAACAGGGGAACCTACGAGCAGTACTTC
16 NA NA TRBJ1-6 TRBV19 CASSIDRVPDGSPLHF TGTGCCAGTAGTATAGACAGGGTTCCGGACGGCTCACCCCTCCACTTT
14 NA TRBD1 TRBJ2-7 TRBV27 CASNPGTGAYEQYF TGTGCCAGCAATCCCGGGACAGGGGCCTACGAGCAGTACTTC
15 NA TRBD1 TRBJ1-5 TRBV7-9 CASSPGQGASQPQHF TGTGCCAGCAGCCCCGGACAGGGGGCGAGTCAGCCCCAGCATTTT
15 once TRBD1 TRBJ2-2 TRBV28 CASTRQGAGTGELFF TGTGCCAGCACCCGACAGGGGGCGGGTACCGGGGAGCTGTTTTTT
16 NA TRBD1 TRBJ1-2 TRBV9 CASSVGQGSFSGGYTF TGTGCCAGCAGCGTAGGACAGGGGAGCTTCTCAGGTGGCTACACCTTC
14 NA NA TRBJ1-1 TRBV30 CAWSAGEPQVKAFF TGTGCCTGGAGTGCGGGGGAACCTCAGGTTAAAGCTTTCTTT
13 NA TRBD1 TRBJ1-2 TRBV5-4 CASSSGQSYGYTF TGTGCCAGCAGCTCGGGACAGAGCTATGGCTACACCTTC
16 NA TRBD1 TRBJ2-2 TRBV6-1 CASSEEDRLVTGELFF TGTGCCAGCAGTGAAGAGGACAGGTTGGTGACCGGGGAGCTGTTTTTT
19 NA TRBD2 TRBJ2-2 TRBV4-1 CASSQDRAGGHGRPGELFF TGCGCCAGCAGCCAAGATAGGGCGGGGGGGCACGGTAGGCCCGGGGAGCTGTTTTTT
16 NA TRBD1 TRBJ2-1 TRBV18 CASSAGQGASYNEQFF TGTGCCAGCTCAGCGGGACAGGGGGCTTCTTACAATGAGCAGTTCTTC
15 NA TRBD2 TRBJ2-3 TRBV5-1 CASSFSGANTDTQYF TGCGCCAGCAGCTTTAGCGGGGCAAACACAGATACGCAGTATTTT
15 NA TRBD1 TRBJ1-5 TRBV2 CASRTGTGQNQPQHF TGTGCCAGCAGAACCGGGACAGGCCAAAATCAGCCCCAGCATTTT
16 NA TRBD1 TRBJ1-1 TRBV3-1/TRBV3-2 CASSSFGDRADTEAFF TGTGCCAGCAGCTCCTTCGGGGACAGAGCTGACACTGAAGCTTTCTTT
14 NA NA TRBJ1-2 TRBV15 CATSRLEENYGYTF TGTGCCACCAGCCGGTTGGAGGAAAACTATGGCTACACCTTC
14 few NA TRBJ1-5 TRBV28 CASSFPGYNQPQHF TGTGCCAGCAGTTTTCCAGGTTATAATCAGCCCCAGCATTTT
14 once TRBD1 TRBJ1-2 TRBV7-9 CASSLEDRGYGYTF TGTGCCAGCAGCCTCGAGGACAGGGGGTATGGCTACACCTTC
17 NA NA TRBJ2-3 TRBV5-4 CASSLMDGGPSTDTQYF TGTGCCAGCAGCTTGATGGATGGAGGGCCTAGCACAGATACGCAGTATTTT
15 NA TRBD1 TRBJ2-1 TRBV29-1 CSVEVTGKNYNEQFF TGCAGCGTAGAAGTGACAGGGAAAAACTACAATGAGCAGTTCTTC
16 NA NA TRBJ1-1 TRBV7-9 CASSLRYRAKNTEAFF TGTGCCAGCAGCTTGAGGTACAGGGCTAAGAACACTGAAGCTTTCTTT
15 NA TRBD1 TRBJ1-5 TRBV27 CASSTGTGRNQPQHF TGTGCCAGCAGTACCGGGACAGGTAGGAATCAGCCCCAGCATTTT
15 NA TRBD1 TRBJ1-1 TRBV5-1 CASSVRQGANTEAFF TGCGCCAGCAGCGTAAGACAGGGCGCGAACACTGAAGCTTTCTTT
15 once TRBD1 TRBJ1-1 TRBV20-1 CSASIDLGTVLEAFF TGCAGTGCTAGTATCGACTTGGGGACAGTCCTCGAAGCTTTCTTT
15 few TRBD2 TRBJ2-1 TRBV3-1/TRBV3-2 CASSQGTSAYNEQFF TGTGCCAGCAGCCAAGGGACTAGCGCCTACAATGAGCAGTTCTTC
15 NA NA TRBJ1-2 TRBV28 CASSPLGGANYGYTF TGTGCCAGCAGCCCCCTGGGAGGGGCTAACTATGGCTACACCTTC
16 NA NA TRBJ1-3 TRBV5-1 CASSYAGESSGNTIYF TGCGCCAGCAGCTACGCAGGGGAGAGCTCTGGAAACACCATATATTTT
17 NA TRBD2 TRBJ2-3 TRBV19 CASSDLAGGGSTDTQYF TGTGCCAGTAGTGACTTAGCGGGGGGCGGAAGCACAGATACGCAGTATTTT
12 NA NA TRBJ1-2 TRBV25-1 CASSEQGYGYTF TGTGCCAGCAGTGAACAGGGTTATGGCTACACCTTC
16 few TRBD2 TRBJ2-3 TRBV6-2/TRBV6-3 CASSPRGAGGPGTQYF TGTGCCAGCAGTCCCCGTGGAGCGGGGGGCCCCGGGACGCAGTATTTT
17 NA TRBD2 TRBJ2-2 TRBV5-4 CASSLALGGENTGELFF TGTGCCAGCAGCTTGGCCCTCGGGGGGGAGAACACCGGGGAGCTGTTTTTT
16 NA NA TRBJ1-2 TRBV4-3 CASSQDQRTGFYGYTF TGCGCCAGCAGCCAAGATCAAAGAACAGGATTCTATGGCTACACCTTC
16 NA NA TRBJ1-3 TRBV7-9 CASSFRGASSGNTIYF TGTGCCAGCAGCTTCCGGGGGGCCAGCTCTGGAAACACCATATATTTT
15 NA TRBD1 TRBJ1-6 TRBV6-5 CASRVTGFHNSPLHF TGTGCCAGCAGAGTGACAGGGTTCCATAATTCACCCCTCCACTTT
13 NA NA TRBJ1-5 TRBV6-2/TRBV6-3 CASSYEEYQPQHF TGTGCCAGCAGTTACGAGGAGTATCAGCCCCAGCATTTT
15 NA TRBD1 TRBJ1-3 TRBV28 CASRSGDRGGNTIYF TGTGCCAGCAGGTCAGGAGACAGGGGTGGAAACACCATATATTTT
15 few NA TRBJ2-1 TRBV4-3 CASSQAGEPYNEQFF TGCGCCAGCAGCCAAGCGGGGGAGCCCTACAATGAGCAGTTCTTC
15 NA NA TRBJ1-1 TRBV7-3 CASGLLGVSNTEAFF TGTGCCAGCGGCCTTTTGGGCGTGTCGAACACTGAAGCTTTCTTT
14 once NA TRBJ1-4 TRBV5-1 CASSLGPGDEKLFF TGCGCCAGCAGCTTGGGGCCAGGGGATGAAAAACTGTTTTTT
11 NA NA TRBJ2-5 TRBV7-6 CASSSRETQYF TGTGCCAGCAGCTCCCGGGAGACCCAGTACTTC
13 NA TRBD2 TRBJ2-1 TRBV6-5 CASTISGEGEQFF TGTGCCAGCACGATTAGCGGGGAGGGTGAGCAGTTCTTC
14 few NA TRBJ2-3 TRBV7-3 CASSPRLESDTQYF TGTGCCAGCAGCCCCCGACTAGAATCAGATACGCAGTATTTT
17 NA TRBD2 TRBJ2-1 TRBV7-9 CASSQLAGGLQDNEQFF TGTGCCAGCAGCCAGCTAGCGGGGGGCCTTCAGGACAATGAGCAGTTCTTC
11 few TRBD1 TRBJ1-2 TRBV30 CAWRPGGGYTF TGTGCCTGGAGGCCAGGGGGCGGCTACACCTTC
15 NA TRBD2 TRBJ2-2 TRBV5-1 CASSLLAGGTGELFF TGCGCCAGCAGCTTATTAGCGGGGGGCACCGGGGAGCTGTTTTTT
16 NA NA TRBJ2-7 TRBV10-1 CASSEEEGRKVYEQYF TGCGCCAGCAGTGAGGAGGAGGGAAGAAAGGTCTACGAGCAGTACTTC
13 once NA TRBJ2-1 TRBV2 CASSEGTYNEQFF TGTGCCAGCAGCGAGGGGACATACAATGAGCAGTTCTTC
15 NA TRBD1 TRBJ1-2 TRBV2 CASRWGTGEAYGYTF TGTGCCAGCAGATGGGGGACAGGGGAAGCCTATGGCTACACCTTC
14 NA NA TRBJ1-1 TRBV4-1 CASSQTGWGTEAFF TGCGCCAGCAGCCAGACGGGATGGGGCACTGAAGCTTTCTTT
16 NA NA TRBJ2-1 TRBV4-1 CASSQERLISYNEQFF TGCGCCAGCAGCCAAGAGAGACTAATCTCCTACAATGAGCAGTTCTTC
14 few NA TRBJ1-6 TRBV28 CAGSRGGMNSPLHF TGTGCCGGCTCTAGGGGGGGGATGAATTCACCCCTCCACTTT
14 NA TRBD1 TRBJ1-5 TRBV28 CASSPQGRHQPQHF TGTGCCAGCAGTCCACAGGGGCGACATCAGCCCCAGCATTTT
14 few NA TRBJ1-1 TRBV2 CASSLQGRDTEAFF TGTGCCAGCAGTTTACAGGGTCGAGACACTGAAGCTTTCTTT
14 few TRBD1 TRBJ1-3 TRBV27 CASSGGTVGNTIYF TGTGCCAGCAGTGGAGGGACAGTTGGAAACACCATATATTTT
13 NA NA TRBJ2-7 TRBV29-1 CSVEDRQGLEQYF TGCAGCGTTGAAGATCGGCAGGGCCTCGAGCAGTACTTC
17 NA TRBD1 TRBJ1-2 TRBV28 CASSLTLGAGQARGYTF TGTGCCAGCAGTCTAACTTTGGGGGCTGGACAGGCTCGGGGCTACACCTTC
15 NA NA TRBJ2-2 TRBV5-1 CASTPNPGGTGELFF TGCGCCAGCACCCCCAACCCCGGGGGCACCGGGGAGCTGTTTTTT
14 NA NA TRBJ2-5 TRBV7-9 CASSTRDSQETQYF TGTGCCAGCAGCACCCGGGATTCCCAAGAGACCCAGTACTTC
12 NA NA TRBJ1-2 TRBV6-2/TRBV6-3 CASSRFSSGYTF TGTGCCAGCAGTCGCTTTTCGAGTGGCTACACCTTC